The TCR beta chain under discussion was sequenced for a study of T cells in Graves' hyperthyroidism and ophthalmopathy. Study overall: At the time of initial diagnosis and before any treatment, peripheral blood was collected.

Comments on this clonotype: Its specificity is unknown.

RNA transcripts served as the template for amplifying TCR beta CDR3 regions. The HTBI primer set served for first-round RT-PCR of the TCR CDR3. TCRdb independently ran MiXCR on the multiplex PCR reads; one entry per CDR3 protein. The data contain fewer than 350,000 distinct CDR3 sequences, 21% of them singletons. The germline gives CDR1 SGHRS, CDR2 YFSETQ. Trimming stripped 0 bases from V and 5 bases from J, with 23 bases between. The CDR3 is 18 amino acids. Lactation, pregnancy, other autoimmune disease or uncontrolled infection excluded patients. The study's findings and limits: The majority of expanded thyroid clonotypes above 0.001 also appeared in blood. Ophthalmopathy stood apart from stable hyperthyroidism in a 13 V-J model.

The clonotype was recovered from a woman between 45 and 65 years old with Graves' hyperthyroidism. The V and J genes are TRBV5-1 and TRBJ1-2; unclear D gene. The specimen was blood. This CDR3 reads CASSLALNFGRQNYGYTF. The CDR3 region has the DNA TGCGCCAGCAGCTTGGCCTTAAATTTTGGGCGGCAGAATTATGGCTACACCTTC.